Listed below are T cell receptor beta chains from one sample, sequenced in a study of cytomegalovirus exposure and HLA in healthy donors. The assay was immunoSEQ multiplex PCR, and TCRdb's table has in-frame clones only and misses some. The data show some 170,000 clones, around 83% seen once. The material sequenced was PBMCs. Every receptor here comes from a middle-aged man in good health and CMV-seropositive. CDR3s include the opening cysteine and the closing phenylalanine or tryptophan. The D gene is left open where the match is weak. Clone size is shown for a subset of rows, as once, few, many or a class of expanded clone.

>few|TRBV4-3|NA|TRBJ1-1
TGCGCCAGCAGCCCGACCCCCGGGTCAGGGACTGAAGCTTTCTTT
CASSPTPGSGTEAFF
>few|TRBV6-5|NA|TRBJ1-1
TGTGCCAGCAGTTACTCGACGGGGAACACTGAAGCTTTCTTT
CASSYSTGNTEAFF
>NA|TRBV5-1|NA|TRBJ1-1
TGCGCCAGCAGCCCCCACTCCGGGAATAGCGAAGCTTTCTTT
CASSPHSGNSEAFF
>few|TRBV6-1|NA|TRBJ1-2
TGTGCCAGCAGTGAATGGCGGAACTATGGCTACACCTTC
CASSEWRNYGYTF
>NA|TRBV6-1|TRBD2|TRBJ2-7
TGTGCCAGCCTTTATACTAGCGGGCTATCCTACGAGCAGTACTTC
CASLYTSGLSYEQYF
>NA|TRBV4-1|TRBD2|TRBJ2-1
TGCGCCAGCAGCACCCCAAGTGCGGGAGGCCGCGATGAGCAGTTCTTC
CASSTPSAGGRDEQFF
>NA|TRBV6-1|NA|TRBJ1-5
TGTGCCAGCAGTGACGGGCAGCCCCAGCATTTT
CASSDGQPQHF
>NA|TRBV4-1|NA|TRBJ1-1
TGCGCCAGCAGCCAATTAATCAGGGGCCAATATAACACTGAAGCTTTCTTT
CASSQLIRGQYNTEAFF
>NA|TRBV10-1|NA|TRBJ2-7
TGCGCTGCTAGCGTTAGCTCCTACGAGCAGTACTTC
CAASVSSYEQYF
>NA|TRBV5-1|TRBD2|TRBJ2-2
TGCGCCAGCAGCTTCGGTACTAGCGGGAACACCGGGGAGCTGTTTTTT
CASSFGTSGNTGELFF
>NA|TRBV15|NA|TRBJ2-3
TGTGCCACCAGCAGAGATCTTTGGGCACCTGTCACAGATACGCAGTATTTT
CATSRDLWAPVTDTQYF
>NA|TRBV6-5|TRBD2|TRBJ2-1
TGTGCCAGCAGTTACGGGACTAGTGGAAGTGAGCAGTTCTTC
CASSYGTSGSEQFF
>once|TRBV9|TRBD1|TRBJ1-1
TGTGCCAGCAGCGCAGGGGGTCTGAACACTGAAGCTTTCTTT
CASSAGGLNTEAFF
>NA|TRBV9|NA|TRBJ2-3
TGTGCCAGCAGCGTAGGTGCGGGATTCACAGATACGCAGTATTTT
CASSVGAGFTDTQYF
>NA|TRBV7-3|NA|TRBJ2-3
TGTGCCAGCAGCCCAGCCGGACAATTCCCAGATACGCAGTATTTT
CASSPAGQFPDTQYF
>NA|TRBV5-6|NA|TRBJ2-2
TGTGCCAGCAGCCGACAGGACAGCACCGGGGAGCTGTTTTTT
CASSRQDSTGELFF
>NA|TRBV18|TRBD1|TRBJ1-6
TGTGCCAGCTCACCGGCTATGCTCGGGACAGGGGGCCATTCACCCCTCCACTTT
CASSPAMLGTGGHSPLHF
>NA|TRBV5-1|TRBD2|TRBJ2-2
TGCGCCAGCAGCACCGGGACTAGCGGGATAACGAACACCGGGGAGCTGTTTTTT
CASSTGTSGITNTGELFF
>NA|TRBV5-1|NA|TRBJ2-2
TGCGCCAGCGGTCGGGGGAACCTTAACACCGGGGAGCTGTTTTTT
CASGRGNLNTGELFF
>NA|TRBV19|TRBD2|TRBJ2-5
TGTGCCAGTAGTTTACTAGCGGGAGTAGAGACCCAGTACTTC
CASSLLAGVETQYF
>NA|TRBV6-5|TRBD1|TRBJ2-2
TGTGCCAGCAGTTACGTCCAGGGGGCAAGCGGGGAGCTGTTTTTT
CASSYVQGASGELFF
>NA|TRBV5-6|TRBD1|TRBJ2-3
TGTGCCAGCAGCCGCAGGGGGCTAGGCCCCACAGATACGCAGTATTTT
CASSRRGLGPTDTQYF
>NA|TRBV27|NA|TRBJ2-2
TGTGCCAGCAGTTTTCGAGGGTTGGGCACCGGGGAGCTGTTTTTT
CASSFRGLGTGELFF
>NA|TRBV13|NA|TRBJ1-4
TGTGCCAGCAGCTTAGGCGTCGGGGGGGTTAATGAAAAACTGTTTTTT
CASSLGVGGVNEKLFF
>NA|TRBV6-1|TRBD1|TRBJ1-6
TGTGCCATCCACTTTTCCGGGACAGTACCGTCACCCCTCCACTTT
CAIHFSGTVPSPLHF
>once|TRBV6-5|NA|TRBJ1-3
TGTGCCAGCAGTTACTCTTTGAGCTCTGGAAACACCATATATTTT
CASSYSLSSGNTIYF
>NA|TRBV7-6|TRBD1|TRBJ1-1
TGTGCCAGCAGCTTAACTACAGGGGTTTCAACTGAAGCTTTCTTT
CASSLTTGVSTEAFF
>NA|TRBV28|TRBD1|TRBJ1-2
TGTGCCAGCAGTTTAAAGCAGGGGGTAGGTTATGGCTACACCTTC
CASSLKQGVGYGYTF
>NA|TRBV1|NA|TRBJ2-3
TGCACCAGCAGCCTCAGACGGGGGGCTTTGGATACGCAGTATTTT
CTSSLRRGALDTQYF
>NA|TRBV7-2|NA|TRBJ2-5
TGTGCCAGCAGCTCGGGACTCCGTGAGACCCAGTACTTC
CASSSGLRETQYF
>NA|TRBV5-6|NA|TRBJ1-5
TGTGCCAGCAGCTTGAGGGAGGATCTTAGCAATCAGCCCCAGCATTTT
CASSLREDLSNQPQHF
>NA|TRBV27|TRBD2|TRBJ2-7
TGTGCCAGCAGCCTCTCCGGACTAGCGGGGGGTTACGAGCAGTACTTC
CASSLSGLAGGYEQYF
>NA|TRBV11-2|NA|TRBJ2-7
TGTGCCAGCAGCCCTATGACAGGCCCGGGTCGCGAGCAGTACTTC
CASSPMTGPGREQYF
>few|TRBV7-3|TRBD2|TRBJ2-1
TGTGCCAGCAGCCCGATGGGTGGAGTACTAGCGGGAGGGGTGAATGAGCAGTTCTTC
CASSPMGGVLAGGVNEQFF
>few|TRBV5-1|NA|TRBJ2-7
TGCGCCAGCTCCCCTCCCCCCTATATCGAGCAGTACTTC
CASSPPPYIEQYF
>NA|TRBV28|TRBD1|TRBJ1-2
TGTGCCAGCAGTTCCGCATTCAGGGGGTATGGCTACACCTTC
CASSSAFRGYGYTF